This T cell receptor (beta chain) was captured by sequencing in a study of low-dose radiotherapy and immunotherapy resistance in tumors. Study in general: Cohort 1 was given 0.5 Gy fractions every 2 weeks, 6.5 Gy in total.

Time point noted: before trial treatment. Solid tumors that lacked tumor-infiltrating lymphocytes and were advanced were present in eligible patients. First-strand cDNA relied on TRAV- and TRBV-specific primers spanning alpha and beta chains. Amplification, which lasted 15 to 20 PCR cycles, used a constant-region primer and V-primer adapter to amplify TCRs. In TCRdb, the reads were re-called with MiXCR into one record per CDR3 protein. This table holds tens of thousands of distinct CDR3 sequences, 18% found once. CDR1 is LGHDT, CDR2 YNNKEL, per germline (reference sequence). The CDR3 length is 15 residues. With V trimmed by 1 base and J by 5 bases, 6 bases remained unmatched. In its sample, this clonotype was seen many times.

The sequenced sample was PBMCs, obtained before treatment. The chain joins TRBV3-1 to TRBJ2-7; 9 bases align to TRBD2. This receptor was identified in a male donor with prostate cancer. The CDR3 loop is CASSQARSGGNEQYF. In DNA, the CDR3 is TGTGCCAGCAGCCAAGCCAGAAGCGGGGGGAACGAGCAGTACTTC.